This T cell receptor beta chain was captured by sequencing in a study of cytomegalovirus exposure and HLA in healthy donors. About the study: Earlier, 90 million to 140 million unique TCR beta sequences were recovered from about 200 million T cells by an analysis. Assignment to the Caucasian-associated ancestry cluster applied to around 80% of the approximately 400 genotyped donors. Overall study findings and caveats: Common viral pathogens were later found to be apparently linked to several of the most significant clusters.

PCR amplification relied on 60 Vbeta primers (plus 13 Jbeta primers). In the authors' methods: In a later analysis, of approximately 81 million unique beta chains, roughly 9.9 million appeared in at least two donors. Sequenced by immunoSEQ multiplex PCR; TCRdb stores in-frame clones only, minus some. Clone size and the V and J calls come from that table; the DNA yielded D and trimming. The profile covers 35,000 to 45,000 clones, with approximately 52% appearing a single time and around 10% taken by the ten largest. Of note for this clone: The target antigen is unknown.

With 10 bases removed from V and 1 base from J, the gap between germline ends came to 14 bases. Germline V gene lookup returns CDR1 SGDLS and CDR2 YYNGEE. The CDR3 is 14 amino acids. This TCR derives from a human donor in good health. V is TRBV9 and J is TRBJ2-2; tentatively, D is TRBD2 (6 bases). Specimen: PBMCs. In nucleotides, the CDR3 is TGTGCCTACGGCGGGACGGTGAACACCGGGGAGCTGTTTTTT. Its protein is CAYGGTVNTGELFF.